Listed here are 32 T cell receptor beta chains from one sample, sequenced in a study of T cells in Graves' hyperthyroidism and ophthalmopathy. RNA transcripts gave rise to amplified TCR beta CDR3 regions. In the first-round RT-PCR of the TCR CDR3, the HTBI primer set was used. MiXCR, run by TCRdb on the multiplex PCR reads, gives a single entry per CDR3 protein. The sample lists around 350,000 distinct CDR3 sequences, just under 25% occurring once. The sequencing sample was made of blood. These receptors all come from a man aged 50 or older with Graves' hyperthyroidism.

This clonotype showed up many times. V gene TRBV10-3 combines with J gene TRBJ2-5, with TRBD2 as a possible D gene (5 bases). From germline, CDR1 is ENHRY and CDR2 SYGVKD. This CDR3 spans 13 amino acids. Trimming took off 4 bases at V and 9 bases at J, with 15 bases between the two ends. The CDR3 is CAISGTGPMAQYF. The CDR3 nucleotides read TGTGCCATCAGTGGGACTGGTCCAATGGCCCAGTACTTC.

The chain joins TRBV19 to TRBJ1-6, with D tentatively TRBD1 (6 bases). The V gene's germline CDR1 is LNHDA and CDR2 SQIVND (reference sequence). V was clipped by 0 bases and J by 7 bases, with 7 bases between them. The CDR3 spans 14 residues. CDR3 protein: CASSIDRGNSPLHF. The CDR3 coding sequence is TGTGCCAGTAGTATAGACAGGGGAAATTCACCCCTCCACTTT.

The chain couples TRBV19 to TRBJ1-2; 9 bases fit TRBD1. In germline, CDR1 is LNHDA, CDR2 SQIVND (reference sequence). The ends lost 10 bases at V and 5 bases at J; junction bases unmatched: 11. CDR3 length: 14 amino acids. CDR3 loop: CATQPGQGRYGYTF. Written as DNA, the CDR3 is TGTGCCACCCAACCGGGACAGGGAAGGTATGGCTACACCTTC.

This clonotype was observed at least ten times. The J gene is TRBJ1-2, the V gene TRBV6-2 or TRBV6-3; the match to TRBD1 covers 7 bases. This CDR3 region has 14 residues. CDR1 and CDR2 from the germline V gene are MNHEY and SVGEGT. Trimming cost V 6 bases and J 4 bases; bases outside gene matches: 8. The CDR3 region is CASSARTGPYGYTF. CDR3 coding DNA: TGTGCCAGCAGCGCCAGGACAGGCCCCTATGGCTACACCTTC.

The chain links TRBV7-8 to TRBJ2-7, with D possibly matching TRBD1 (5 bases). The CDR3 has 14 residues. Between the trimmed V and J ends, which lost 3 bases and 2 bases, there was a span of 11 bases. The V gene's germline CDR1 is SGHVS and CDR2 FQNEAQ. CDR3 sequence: CASSLFQGTYEQYF. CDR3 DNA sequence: TGTGCCAGCAGCTTGTTTCAGGGAACCTACGAGCAGTACTTC.

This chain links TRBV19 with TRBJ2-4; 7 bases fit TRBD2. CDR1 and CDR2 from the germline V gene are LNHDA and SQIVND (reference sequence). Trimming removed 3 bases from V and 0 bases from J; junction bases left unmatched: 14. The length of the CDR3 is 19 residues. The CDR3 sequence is CASSINAGSGELAKNIQYF. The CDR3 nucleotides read TGTGCCAGTAGTATCAATGCAGGGAGCGGGGAACTAGCCAAAAACATTCAGTACTTC.

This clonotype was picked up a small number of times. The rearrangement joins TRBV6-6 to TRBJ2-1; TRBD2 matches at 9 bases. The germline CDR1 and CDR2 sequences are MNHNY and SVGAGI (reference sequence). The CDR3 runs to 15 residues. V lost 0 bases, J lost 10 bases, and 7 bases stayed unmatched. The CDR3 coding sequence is TGTGCCAGCAGTTACTCGGGCGGGAGGGCCGCAGAGCAGTTCTTC. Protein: CASSYSGGRAAEQFF.

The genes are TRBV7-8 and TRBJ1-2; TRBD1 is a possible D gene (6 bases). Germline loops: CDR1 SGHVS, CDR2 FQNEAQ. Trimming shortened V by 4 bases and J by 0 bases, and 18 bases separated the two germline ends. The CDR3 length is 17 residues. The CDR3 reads CASSSPLKDSPNYGYTF. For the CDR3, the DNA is TGTGCCAGCAGCTCCCCGTTGAAGGACAGTCCTAACTATGGCTACACCTTC.

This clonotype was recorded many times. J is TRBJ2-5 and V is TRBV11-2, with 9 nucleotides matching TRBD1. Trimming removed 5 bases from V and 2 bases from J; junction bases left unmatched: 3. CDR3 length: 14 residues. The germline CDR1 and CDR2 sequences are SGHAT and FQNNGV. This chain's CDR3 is CASSKTGGQETQYF. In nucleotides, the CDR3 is TGTGCCAGCAGCAAGACAGGGGGACAAGAGACCCAGTACTTC.

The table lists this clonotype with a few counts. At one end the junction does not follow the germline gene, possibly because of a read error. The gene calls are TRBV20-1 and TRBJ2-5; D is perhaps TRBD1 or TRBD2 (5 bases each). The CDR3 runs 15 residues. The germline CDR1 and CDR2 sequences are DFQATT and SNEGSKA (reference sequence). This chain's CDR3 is CSARDLRDPVESQYF. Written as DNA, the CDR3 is TGCAGTGCTAGAGATCTCAGGGACCCAGTGGAGAGCCAGTACTTC.

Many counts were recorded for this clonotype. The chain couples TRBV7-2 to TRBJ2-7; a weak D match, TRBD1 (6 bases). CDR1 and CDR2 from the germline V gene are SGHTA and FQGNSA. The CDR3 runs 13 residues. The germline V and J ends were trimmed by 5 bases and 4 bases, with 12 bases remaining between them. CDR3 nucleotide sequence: TGTGCCAGCAGCGTGCTACAGGGATACGAGCAGTACTTC. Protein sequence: CASSVLQGYEQYF.

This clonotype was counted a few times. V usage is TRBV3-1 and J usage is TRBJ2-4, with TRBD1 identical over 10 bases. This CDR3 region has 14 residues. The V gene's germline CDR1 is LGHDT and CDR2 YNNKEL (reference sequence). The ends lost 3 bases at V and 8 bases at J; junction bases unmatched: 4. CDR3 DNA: TGTGCCAGCAGCCATCGGGGACAGGGGTACATTCAGTACTTC. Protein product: CASSHRGQGYIQYF.

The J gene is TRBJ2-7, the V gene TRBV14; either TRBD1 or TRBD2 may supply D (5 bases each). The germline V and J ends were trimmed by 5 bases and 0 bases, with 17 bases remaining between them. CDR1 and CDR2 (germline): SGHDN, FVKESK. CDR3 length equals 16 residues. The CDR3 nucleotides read TGTGCCAGCAGCTCTTTACTGTCAGGGAGCTCCTACGAGCAGTACTTC. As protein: CASSSLLSGSSYEQYF.

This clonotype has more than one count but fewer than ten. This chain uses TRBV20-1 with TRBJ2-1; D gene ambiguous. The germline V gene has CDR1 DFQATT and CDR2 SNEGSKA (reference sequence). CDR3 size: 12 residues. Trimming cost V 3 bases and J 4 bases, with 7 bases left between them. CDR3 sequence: CSARQDYNEQFF. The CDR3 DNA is TGCAGTGCTAGGCAGGATTACAATGAGCAGTTCTTC.

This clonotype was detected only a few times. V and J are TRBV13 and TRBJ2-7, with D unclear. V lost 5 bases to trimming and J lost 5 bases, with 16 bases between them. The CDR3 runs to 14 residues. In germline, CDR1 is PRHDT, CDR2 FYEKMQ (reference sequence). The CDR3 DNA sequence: TGTGCCAGCAGCCGACAAGGACCGGCGGACGAGCAGTACTTC. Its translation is CASSRQGPADEQYF.

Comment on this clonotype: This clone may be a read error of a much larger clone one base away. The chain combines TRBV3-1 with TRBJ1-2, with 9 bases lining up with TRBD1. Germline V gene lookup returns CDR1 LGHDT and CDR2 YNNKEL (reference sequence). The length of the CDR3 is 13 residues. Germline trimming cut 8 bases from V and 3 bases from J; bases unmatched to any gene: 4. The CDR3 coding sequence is TGTGCCAGCGGTCGGACAGGGGACTATGGCTACACCTTC. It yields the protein CASGRTGDYGYTF.

The CDR3 protein is CASRTSGMDEQFF. DNA for the CDR3: TGTGCCAGCAGGACTAGCGGGATGGATGAGCAGTTCTTC. V gene TRBV6-1 combines with J gene TRBJ2-1; 11 nucleotides match TRBD2. Trimming took 6 bases from V and 8 from J; bases not matched to a gene: 3. Germline CDR1 reads MNHNS; CDR2 reads SASEGT. The CDR3 runs to 13 residues.

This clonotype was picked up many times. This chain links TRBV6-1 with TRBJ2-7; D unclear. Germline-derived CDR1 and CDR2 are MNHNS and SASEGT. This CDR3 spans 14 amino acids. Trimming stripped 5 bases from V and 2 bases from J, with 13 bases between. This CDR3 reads CASSPRTETYEQYF. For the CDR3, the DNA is TGTGCCAGCAGTCCTCGGACCGAAACCTACGAGCAGTACTTC.

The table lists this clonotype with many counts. The CDR3 DNA follows: TGTGCCTGGAGGGGAGGGGTAGAGACCCAGTACTTC. Translation gives CAWRGGVETQYF. The chain employs TRBV30 and TRBJ2-5, with 7 bases fitting TRBD2. The CDR3 runs 12 residues. Per germline, CDR1 GTSNPN and CDR2 SVGIG (reference sequence). J was trimmed by 4 bases and V by 3 bases; bases with no gene match: 2.

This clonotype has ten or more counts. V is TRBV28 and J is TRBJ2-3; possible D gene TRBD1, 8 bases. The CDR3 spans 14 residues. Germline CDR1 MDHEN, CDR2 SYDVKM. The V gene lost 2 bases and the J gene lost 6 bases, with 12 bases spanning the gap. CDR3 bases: TGTGCCAGCAGTTTAGTACAGGGGGGGGATACGCAGTATTTT. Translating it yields CASSLVQGGDTQYF.

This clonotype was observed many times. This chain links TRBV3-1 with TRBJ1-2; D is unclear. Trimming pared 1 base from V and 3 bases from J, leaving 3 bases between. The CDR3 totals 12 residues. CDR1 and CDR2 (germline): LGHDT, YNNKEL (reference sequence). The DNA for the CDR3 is TGTGCCAGCAGCCAAGGGGACTATGGCTACACCTTC. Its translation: CASSQGDYGYTF. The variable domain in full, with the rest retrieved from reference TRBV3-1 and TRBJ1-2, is DTAVSQTPKYLVTQMGNDKSIKCEQNLGHDTMYWYKQDSKKFLKIMFSYNNKELIINETVPNRFSPKSPDKAHLNLHINSLELGDSAVYFCASSQGDYGYTFGSGTRLTVV.

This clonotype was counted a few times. The CDR3 sequence: CASSPEVAGSYEQYF. Here the CDR3 DNA reads TGTGCCAGCAGTCCCGAGGTAGCGGGTTCCTACGAGCAGTACTTC. The chain joins TRBV6-1 to TRBJ2-7, with 7 bases lining up with TRBD2. The ends lost 5 bases at V and 1 base at J; junction bases unmatched: 8. This CDR3 contains 15 residues. Germline values: CDR1 MNHNS, CDR2 SASEGT.

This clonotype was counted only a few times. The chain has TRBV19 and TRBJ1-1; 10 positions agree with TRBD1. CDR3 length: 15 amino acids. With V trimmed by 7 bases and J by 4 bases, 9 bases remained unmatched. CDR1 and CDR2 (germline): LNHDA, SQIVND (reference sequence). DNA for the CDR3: TGTGCCAGTACCCCGACAGGGGGCAGTAGCACTGAAGCTTTCTTT. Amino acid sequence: CASTPTGGSSTEAFF.

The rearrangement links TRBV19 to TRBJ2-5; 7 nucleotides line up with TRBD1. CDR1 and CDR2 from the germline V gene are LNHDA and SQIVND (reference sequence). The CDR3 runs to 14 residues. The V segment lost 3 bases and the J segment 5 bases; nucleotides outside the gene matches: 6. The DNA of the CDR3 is TGTGCCAGTAGTATGGTCAGGGGGTACGAGACCCAGTACTTC. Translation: CASSMVRGYETQYF.

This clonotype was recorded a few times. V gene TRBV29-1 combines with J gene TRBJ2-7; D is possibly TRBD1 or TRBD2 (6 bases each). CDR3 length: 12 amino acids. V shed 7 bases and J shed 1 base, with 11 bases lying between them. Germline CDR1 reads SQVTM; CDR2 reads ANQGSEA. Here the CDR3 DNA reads TGCAGCGGCGGGACACGGTCCTACGAGCAGTACTTC. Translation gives CSGGTRSYEQYF.

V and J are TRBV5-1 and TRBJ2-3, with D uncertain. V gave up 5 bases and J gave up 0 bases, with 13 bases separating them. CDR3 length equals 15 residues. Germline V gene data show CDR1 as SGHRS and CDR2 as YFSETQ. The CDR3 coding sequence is TGCGCCAGCAGTACGACTGGATATAGCACAGATACGCAGTATTTT. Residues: CASSTTGYSTDTQYF.

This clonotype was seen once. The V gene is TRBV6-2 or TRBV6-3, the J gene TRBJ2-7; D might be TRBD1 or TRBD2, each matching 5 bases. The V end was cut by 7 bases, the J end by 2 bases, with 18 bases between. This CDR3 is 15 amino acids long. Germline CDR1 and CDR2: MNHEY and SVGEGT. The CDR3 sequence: CASTAQGGGPYEQYF. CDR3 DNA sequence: TGTGCCAGCACCGCCCAGGGCGGAGGCCCCTACGAGCAGTACTTC.

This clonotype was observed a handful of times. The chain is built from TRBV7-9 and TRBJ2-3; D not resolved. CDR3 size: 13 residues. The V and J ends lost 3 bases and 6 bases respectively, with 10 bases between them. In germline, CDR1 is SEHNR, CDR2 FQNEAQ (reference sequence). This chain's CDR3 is CASSFSDPDTQYF. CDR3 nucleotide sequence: TGTGCCAGCAGCTTTTCGGACCCCGATACGCAGTATTTT.

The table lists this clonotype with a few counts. The CDR3 DNA follows: TGTGCCAGCAGCAATATCAGGTCGGGGAATGAAAAACTGTTTTTT. This sequence encodes CASSNIRSGNEKLFF. The rearrangement joins TRBV6-1 to TRBJ1-4; D gene uncertain. This CDR3 comprises 15 residues. V was trimmed by 6 bases and J by 5 bases, leaving 16 bases between them. CDR1 is MNHNS, CDR2 SASEGT, per germline.

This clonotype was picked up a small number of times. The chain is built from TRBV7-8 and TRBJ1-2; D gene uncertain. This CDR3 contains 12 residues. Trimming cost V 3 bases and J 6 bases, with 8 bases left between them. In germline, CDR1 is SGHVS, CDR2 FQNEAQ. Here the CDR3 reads CASSFTENGYTF. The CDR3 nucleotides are TGTGCCAGCAGCTTCACCGAGAATGGCTACACCTTC.

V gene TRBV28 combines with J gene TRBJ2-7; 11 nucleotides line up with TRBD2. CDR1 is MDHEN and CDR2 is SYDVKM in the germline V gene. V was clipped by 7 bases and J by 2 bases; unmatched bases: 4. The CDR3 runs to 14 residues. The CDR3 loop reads CASTGTSGAYEQYF. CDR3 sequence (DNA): TGTGCCAGCACCGGGACTAGCGGTGCCTACGAGCAGTACTTC.

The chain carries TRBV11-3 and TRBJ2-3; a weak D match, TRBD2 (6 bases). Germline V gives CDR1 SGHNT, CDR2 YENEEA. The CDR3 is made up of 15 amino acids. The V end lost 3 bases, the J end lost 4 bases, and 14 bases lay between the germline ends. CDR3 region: CASSFSAGYPDTQYF. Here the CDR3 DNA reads TGTGCCAGCAGCTTTAGTGCGGGATATCCAGATACGCAGTATTTT.